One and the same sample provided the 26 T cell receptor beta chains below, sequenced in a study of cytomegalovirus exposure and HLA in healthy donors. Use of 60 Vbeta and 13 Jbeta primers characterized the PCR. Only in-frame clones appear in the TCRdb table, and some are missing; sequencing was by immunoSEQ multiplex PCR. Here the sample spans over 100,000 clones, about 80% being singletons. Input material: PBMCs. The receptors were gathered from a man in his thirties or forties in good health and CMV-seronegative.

The chain's CDR3 is CASSATGASGANVLTF. The CDR3 nucleotides read TGTGCCAGCAGTGCAACTGGGGCCTCTGGGGCCAACGTCCTGACTTTC. V is TRBV2 and J is TRBJ2-6, with a possible D match to TRBD1 (5 bases). CDR1 is SNHLY and CDR2 is FYNNEI in the germline V gene. The CDR3 totals 16 residues. V lost 4 bases and J lost 0, with 10 bases in between.

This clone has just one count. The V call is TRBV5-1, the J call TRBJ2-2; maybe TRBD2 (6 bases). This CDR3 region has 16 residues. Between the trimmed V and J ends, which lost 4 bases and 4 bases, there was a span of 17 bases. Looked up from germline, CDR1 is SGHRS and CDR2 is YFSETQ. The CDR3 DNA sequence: TGCGCCAGCAGCGTCGACAAAGCGGGTGGCACCGGGGAGCTGTTTTTT. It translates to CASSVDKAGGTGELFF.

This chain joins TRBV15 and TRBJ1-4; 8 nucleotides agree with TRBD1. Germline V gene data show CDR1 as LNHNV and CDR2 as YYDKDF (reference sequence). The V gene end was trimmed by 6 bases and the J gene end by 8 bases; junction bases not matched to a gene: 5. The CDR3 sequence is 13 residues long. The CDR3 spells CATRTGDQEKLFF. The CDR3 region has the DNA TGTGCCACCAGGACAGGGGACCAGGAAAAACTGTTTTTT.

The CDR3: CASSLAQNYGYTF. CDR3 bases: TGCGCCAGCAGCTTGGCACAGAACTATGGCTACACCTTC. V and J are TRBV5-1 and TRBJ1-2; D is unresolved. Germline CDR1 and CDR2: SGHRS and YFSETQ. Trimming removed 0 bases from V and 2 bases from J, with 5 bases in between. The CDR3 has 13 amino acids.

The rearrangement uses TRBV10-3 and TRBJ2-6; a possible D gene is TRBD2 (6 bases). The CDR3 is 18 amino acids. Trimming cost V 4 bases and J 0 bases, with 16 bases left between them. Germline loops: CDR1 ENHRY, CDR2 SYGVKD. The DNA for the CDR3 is TGTGCCATCAGTGTAGAATTGGGGGGAAGCTCTGGGGCCAACGTCCTGACTTTC. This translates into CAISVELGGSSGANVLTF.

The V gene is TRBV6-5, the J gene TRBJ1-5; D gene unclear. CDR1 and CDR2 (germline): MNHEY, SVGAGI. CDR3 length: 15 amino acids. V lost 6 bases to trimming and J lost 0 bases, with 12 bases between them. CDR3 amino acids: CASSSGGHSNQPQHF. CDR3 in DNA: TGTGCCAGCAGCTCCGGCGGGCATAGCAATCAGCCCCAGCATTTT.

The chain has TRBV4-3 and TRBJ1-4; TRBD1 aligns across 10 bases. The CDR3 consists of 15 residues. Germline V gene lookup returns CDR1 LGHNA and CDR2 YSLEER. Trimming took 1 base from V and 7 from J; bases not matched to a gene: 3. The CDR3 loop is CASSQGQGAGEKLFF. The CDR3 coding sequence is TGCGCCAGCAGCCAAGGACAGGGGGCGGGTGAAAAACTGTTTTTT.

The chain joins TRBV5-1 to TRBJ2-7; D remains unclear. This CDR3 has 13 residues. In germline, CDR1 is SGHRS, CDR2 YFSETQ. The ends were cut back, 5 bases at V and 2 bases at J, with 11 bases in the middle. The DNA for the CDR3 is TGCGCCAGCAGGGGTGCAGGTCCCTACGAGCAGTACTTC. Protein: CASRGAGPYEQYF. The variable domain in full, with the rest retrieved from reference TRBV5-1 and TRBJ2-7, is KAGVTQTPRYLIKTRGQQVTLSCSPISGHRSVSWYQQTPGQGLQFLFEYFSETQRNKGNFPGRFSGRQFSNSRSEMNVSTLELGDSALYLCASRGAGPYEQYFGPGTRLTVT.

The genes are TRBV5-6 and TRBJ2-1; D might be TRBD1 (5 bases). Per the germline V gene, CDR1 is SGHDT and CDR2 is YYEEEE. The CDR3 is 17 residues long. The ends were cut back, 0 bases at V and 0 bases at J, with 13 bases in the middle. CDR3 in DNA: TGTGCCAGCAGCTTGGGCAGGGTTAATAGCTCCTACAATGAGCAGTTCTTC. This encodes CASSLGRVNSSYNEQFF.

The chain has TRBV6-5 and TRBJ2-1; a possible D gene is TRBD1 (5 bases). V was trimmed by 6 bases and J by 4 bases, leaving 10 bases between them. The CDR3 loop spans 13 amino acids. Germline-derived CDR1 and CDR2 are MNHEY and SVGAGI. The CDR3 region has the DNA TGTGCCAGCAGAGCCCAGGGATACAATGAGCAGTTCTTC. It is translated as CASRAQGYNEQFF.

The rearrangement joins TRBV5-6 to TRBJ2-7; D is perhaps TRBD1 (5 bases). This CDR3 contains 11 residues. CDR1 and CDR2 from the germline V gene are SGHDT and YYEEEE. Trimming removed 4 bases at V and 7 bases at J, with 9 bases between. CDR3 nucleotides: TGTGCCAGCAGCAGCAGGGTTGAGCAGTACTTC. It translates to CASSSRVEQYF.

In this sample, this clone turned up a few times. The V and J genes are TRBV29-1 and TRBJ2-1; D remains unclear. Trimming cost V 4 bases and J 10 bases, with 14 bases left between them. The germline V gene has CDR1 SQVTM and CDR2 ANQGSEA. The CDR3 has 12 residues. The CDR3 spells CSVGRALREQFF. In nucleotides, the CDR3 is TGCAGCGTTGGTAGAGCCCTGAGGGAGCAGTTCTTC.

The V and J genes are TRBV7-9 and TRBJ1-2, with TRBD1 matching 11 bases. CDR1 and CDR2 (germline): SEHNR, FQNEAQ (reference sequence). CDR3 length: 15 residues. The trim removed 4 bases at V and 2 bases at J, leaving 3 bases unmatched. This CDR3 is CASSYGTGGNYGYTF. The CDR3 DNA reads TGTGCCAGCAGCTACGGGACAGGGGGGAACTATGGCTACACCTTC. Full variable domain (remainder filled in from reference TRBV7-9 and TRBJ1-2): DTGVSQNPRHKITKRGQNVTFRCDPISEHNRLYWYRQTLGQGPEFLTYFQNEAQLEKSRLLSDRFSAERPKGSFSTLEIQRTEQGDSAMYLCASSYGTGGNYGYTFGSGTRLTVV.

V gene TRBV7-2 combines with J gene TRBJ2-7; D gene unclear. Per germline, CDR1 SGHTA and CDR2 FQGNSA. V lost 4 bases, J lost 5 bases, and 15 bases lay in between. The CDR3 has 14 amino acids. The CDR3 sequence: CASSYSPRSDEQYF. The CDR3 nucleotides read TGTGCCAGCAGCTATTCCCCCCGGAGCGACGAGCAGTACTTC.

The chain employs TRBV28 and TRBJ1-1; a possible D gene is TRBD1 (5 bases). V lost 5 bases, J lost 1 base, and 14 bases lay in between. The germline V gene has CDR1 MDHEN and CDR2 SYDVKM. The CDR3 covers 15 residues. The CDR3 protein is CASSILQETNTEAFF. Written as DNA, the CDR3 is TGTGCCAGCAGTATCCTACAGGAAACGAACACTGAAGCTTTCTTT.

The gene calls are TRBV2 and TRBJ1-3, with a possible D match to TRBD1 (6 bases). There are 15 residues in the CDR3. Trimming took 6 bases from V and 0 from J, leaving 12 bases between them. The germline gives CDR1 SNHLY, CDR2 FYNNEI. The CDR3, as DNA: TGTGCCAGCAGATCAACAGGGACCTCTGGAAACACCATATATTTT. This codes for CASRSTGTSGNTIYF.

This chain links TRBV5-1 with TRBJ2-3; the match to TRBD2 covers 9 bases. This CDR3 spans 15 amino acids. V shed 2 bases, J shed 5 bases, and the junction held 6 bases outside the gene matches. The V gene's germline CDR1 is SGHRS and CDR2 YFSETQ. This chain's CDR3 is CASSFRGGAGDTQYF. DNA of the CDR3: TGCGCCAGCAGCTTTCGCGGGGGGGCCGGAGATACGCAGTATTTT.

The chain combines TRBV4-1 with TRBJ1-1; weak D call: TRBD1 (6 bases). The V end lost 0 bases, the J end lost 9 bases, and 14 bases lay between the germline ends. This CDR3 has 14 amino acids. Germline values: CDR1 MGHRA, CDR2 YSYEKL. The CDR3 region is CASSQDSGRGKAFF. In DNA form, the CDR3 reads TGCGCCAGCAGCCAAGATTCGGGCAGGGGTAAAGCTTTCTTT.

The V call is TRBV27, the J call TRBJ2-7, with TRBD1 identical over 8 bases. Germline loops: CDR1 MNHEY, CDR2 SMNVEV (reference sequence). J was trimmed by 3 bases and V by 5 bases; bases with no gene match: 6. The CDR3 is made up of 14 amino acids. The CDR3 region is CASSPQGAIYEQYF. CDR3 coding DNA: TGTGCCAGCAGTCCTCAGGGGGCGATCTACGAGCAGTACTTC.

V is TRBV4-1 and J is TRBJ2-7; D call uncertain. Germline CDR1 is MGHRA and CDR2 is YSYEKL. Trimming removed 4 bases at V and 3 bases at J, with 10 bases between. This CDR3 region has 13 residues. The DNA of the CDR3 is TGCGCCAGCAGCCCCGACATGTTCTACGAGCAGTACTTC. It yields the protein CASSPDMFYEQYF.

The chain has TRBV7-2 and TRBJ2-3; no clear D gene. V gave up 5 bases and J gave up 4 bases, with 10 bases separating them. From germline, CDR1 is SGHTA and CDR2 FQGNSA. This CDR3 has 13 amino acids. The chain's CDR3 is CASSGHQADTQYF. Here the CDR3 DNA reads TGTGCCAGCAGCGGCCACCAGGCAGATACGCAGTATTTT.

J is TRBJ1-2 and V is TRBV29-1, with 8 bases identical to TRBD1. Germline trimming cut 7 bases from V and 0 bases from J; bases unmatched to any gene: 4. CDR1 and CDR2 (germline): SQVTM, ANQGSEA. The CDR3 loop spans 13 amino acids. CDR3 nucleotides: TGCAGCGCCGGGACAGGAACTAACTATGGCTACACCTTC. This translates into CSAGTGTNYGYTF.

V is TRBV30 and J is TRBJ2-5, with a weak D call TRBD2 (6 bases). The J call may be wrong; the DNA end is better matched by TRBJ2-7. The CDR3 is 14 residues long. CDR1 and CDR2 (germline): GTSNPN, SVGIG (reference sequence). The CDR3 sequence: CAWTGDSAKREQYF. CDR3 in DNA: TGTGCCTGGACCGGGGACTCTGCGAAGCGCGAGCAGTACTTC.

This CDR3 reads CASSLYGGPYEQYF. The CDR3 nucleotides are TGTGCCAGCAGCTTATACGGGGGTCCCTACGAGCAGTACTTC. The gene calls are TRBV7-8 and TRBJ2-7, with a possible D match to TRBD2 (6 bases). Between the trimmed V and J ends, which lost 2 bases and 2 bases, there was a span of 10 bases. This CDR3 is built from 14 residues. Germline V CDR1 and CDR2: SGHVS, FQNEAQ.

This CDR3 reads CASSPDDRANEKLFF. The CDR3 DNA reads as TGTGCCAGCAGCCCCGACGACAGGGCTAATGAAAAACTGTTTTTT. The chain recombines TRBV9 with TRBJ1-4; the match to TRBD1 covers 7 bases. V lost 4 bases, J lost 3 bases, and 6 bases stayed unmatched. The CDR3 contains 15 residues. Germline CDR1 and CDR2: SGDLS and YYNGEE.

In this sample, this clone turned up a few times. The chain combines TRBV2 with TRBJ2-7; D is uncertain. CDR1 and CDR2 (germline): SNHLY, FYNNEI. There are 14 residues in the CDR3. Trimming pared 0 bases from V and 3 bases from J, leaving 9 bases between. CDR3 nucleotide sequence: TGTGCCAGCAGTGAAGCTCCACAGAGCTACGAGCAGTACTTC. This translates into CASSEAPQSYEQYF.